This record concerns one T cell receptor (beta chain) sequence. Its specificity is not known. CDR1 is MNHEY, CDR2 SMNVEV, per germline (reference sequence). The CDR3 is made up of 16 amino acids. After removal of 4 bases from V and 3 bases from J, the junction contained 4 bases not matched to a gene. TRB rearrangements spanning V, D and J were amplified using mixed TRB-A/B primers. TCRdb re-called the multiplex PCR reads with MiXCR, one entry per CDR3 protein. The sample holds fewer than 4,500 distinct CDR3 sequences, around 38% seen once. The template was genomic DNA from peripheral blood, not RNA. This sample stems from a study of T cell repertoires in aging, cancer and after chemotherapy. General study results and limits: In healthy donors, age-related TCR diversity loss mainly reflected lost richness.

The receptor was isolated from a human donor with a solid tumor. The material sequenced was blood. This chain links TRBV27 with TRBJ2-1, with 12 positions matching TRBD2. CDR3 loop: CASSSGTSGFYNEQFF. The CDR3 DNA follows: TGTGCCAGCAGTTCCGGGACTAGCGGGTTCTACAATGAGCAGTTCTTC.